This passage covers 5 T cell receptor beta chains from one sample sequenced in a study of T cells in Graves' hyperthyroidism and ophthalmopathy. The TCR beta CDR3 regions underwent amplification using RNA transcripts as the source. A first-round RT-PCR of the TCR CDR3 used the HTBI primer set. TCRdb processed the multiplex PCR reads anew with MiXCR; each CDR3 protein has one entry. The sample holds about 380,000 distinct CDR3 sequences, approximately 15% seen once. The specimen sequenced was blood. These receptors all come from a woman aged 55-70 years with Graves' hyperthyroidism.

The gene calls are TRBV30 and TRBJ2-2; 7 bases map to TRBD1. Germline CDR1 is GTSNPN and CDR2 is SVGIG (reference sequence). The trim removed 3 bases at V and 4 bases at J, leaving 2 bases unmatched. The CDR3 has 13 residues. DNA for the CDR3: TGTGCCTGGAGCTCAGGGGGCACCGGGGAGCTGTTTTTT. Encoded protein: CAWSSGGTGELFF.

On this clonotype itself: A single base separates this from a much larger clone, so it may be a read error. The V call is TRBV30, the J call TRBJ2-1, with TRBD2 as a possible D gene (6 bases). Germline V gene data show CDR1 as GTSNPN and CDR2 as SVGIG (reference sequence). V lost 1 base, J lost 9 bases, and 10 bases lay in between. This CDR3 spans 12 amino acids. CDR3 residues: CAWSARGTEQFF. The CDR3 DNA reads as TGTGCCTGGAGTGCCCGGGGGACTGAGCAGTTCTTC.

This clonotype has ten or more counts. This sequence joins TRBV5-1 and TRBJ2-1; 9 nucleotides match TRBD1. CDR1 and CDR2 from the germline V gene are SGHRS and YFSETQ. CDR3 length: 15 residues. V was pared by 3 bases and J by 5 bases, with 6 bases of the junction left unmatched. The CDR3 loop is CASSSTGGIDNEQFF. For the CDR3, the DNA is TGCGCCAGCAGCTCGACAGGGGGTATCGACAATGAGCAGTTCTTC.

The table lists this clonotype with a few counts. This chain uses TRBV12-5 with TRBJ2-7; 10 bases align to TRBD2. Germline V gene sequence: CDR1 LGHNT, CDR2 FRNRAP. Losses at the gene ends were 0 bases for V and 3 bases for J; bases not matched to a gene: 2. This CDR3 comprises 15 residues. The CDR3 here is CASGLVLAGSYEQYF. Written as DNA, the CDR3 is TGTGCTAGTGGTTTGGTACTAGCGGGAAGCTACGAGCAGTACTTC.

This chain uses TRBV7-3 with TRBJ2-6; D remains unclear. The CDR3 sequence is 15 residues long. The germline CDR1 and CDR2 sequences are SGHTA and FQGTGA. With 5 bases removed from V and 4 bases from J, the gap between germline ends came to 12 bases. In DNA form, the CDR3 reads TGTGCCAGCAGCCACGGGTCCATGGGGGCCAACGTCCTGACTTTC. As protein: CASSHGSMGANVLTF.